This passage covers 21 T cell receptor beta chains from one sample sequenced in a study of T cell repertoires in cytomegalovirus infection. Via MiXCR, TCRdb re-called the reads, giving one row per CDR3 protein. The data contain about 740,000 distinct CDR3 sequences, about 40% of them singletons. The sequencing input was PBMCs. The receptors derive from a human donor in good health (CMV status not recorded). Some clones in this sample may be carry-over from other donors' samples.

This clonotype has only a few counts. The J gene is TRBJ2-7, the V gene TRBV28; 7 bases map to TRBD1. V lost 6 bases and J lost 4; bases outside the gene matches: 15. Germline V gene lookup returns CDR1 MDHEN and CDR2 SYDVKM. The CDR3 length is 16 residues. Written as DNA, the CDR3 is TGTGCCAGCAGCCGATTAGACAGGGACGGATCATACGAGCAGTACTTC. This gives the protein CASSRLDRDGSYEQYF.

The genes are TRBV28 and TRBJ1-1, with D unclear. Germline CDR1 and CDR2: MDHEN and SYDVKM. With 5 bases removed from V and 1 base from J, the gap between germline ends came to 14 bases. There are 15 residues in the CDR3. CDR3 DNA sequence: TGTGCCAGCAGTATCACCGCAGAAACGAACACTGAAGCTTTCTTT. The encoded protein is CASSITAETNTEAFF.

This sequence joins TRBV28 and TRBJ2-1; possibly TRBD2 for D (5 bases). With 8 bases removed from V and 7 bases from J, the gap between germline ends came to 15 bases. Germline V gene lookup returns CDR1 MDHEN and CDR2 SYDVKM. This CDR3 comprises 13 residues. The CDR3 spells CASSNRRENEQFF. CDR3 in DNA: TGTGCCAGCTCTAATCGCCGGGAAAATGAGCAGTTCTTC.

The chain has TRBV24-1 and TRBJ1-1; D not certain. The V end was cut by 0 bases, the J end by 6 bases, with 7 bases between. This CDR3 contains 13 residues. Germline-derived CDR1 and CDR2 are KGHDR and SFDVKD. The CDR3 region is CATSDLFSPEAFF. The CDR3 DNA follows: TGTGCCACCAGTGATTTGTTCTCGCCTGAAGCTTTCTTT.

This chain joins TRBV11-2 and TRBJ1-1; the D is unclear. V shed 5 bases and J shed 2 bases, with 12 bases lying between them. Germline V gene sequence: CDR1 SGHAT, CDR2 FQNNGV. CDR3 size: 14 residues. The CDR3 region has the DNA TGTGCCAGCAGCCAAGTGGAGCCTAACACTGAAGCTTTCTTT. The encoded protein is CASSQVEPNTEAFF.

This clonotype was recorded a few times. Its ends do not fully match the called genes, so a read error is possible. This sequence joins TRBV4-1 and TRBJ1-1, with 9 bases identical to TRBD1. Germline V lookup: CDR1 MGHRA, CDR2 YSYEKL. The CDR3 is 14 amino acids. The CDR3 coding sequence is TGCGCCAGCAACCAACAGGGGGCAGGAACTGAAGCTTTCTTT. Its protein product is CASNQQGAGTEAFF.

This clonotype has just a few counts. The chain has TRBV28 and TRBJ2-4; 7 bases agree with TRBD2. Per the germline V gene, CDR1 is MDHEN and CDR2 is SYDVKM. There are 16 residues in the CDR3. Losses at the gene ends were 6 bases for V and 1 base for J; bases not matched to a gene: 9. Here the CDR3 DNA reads TGTGCCAGCAGCCGAGGGGAGGGCCGGGCCAAAAACATTCAGTACTTC. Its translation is CASSRGEGRAKNIQYF.

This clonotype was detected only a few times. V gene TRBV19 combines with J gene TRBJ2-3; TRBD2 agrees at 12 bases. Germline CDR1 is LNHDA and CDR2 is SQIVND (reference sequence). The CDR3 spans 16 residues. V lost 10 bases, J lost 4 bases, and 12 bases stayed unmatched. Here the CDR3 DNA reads TGTGCCACCGCTAGCGGGAGGGCCGGGGAGTCAGATACGCAGTATTTT. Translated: CATASGRAGESDTQYF.

DNA of the CDR3: TGTGCCAGCAGCTTATCCGGGGGGACGAACTATGGCTACACCTTC. Protein product: CASSLSGGTNYGYTF. The chain employs TRBV7-2 and TRBJ1-2, with D maybe TRBD1 (5 bases). Trimming left V 2 bases short and J 2 bases short, with 12 bases between. Germline V CDR1 and CDR2: SGHTA, FQGNSA. CDR3 size: 15 residues.

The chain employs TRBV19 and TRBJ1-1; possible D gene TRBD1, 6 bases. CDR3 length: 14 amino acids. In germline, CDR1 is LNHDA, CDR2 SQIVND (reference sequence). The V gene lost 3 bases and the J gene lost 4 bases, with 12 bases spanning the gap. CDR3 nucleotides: TGTGCCAGTAGTATCCGGGGGCCTATCACTGAAGCTTTCTTT. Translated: CASSIRGPITEAFF.

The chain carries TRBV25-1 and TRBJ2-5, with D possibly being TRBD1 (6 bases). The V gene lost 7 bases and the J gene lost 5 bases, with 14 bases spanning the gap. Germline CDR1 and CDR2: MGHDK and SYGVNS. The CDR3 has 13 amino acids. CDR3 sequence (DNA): TGTGCCAGCACCGAAGGGGGAGTCGAGACCCAGTACTTC. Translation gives CASTEGGVETQYF.

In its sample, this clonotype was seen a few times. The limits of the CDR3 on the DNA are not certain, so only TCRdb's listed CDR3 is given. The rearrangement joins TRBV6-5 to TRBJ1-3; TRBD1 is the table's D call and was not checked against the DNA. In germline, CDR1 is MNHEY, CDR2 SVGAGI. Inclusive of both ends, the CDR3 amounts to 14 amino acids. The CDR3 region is CATKGFGAGNTIYF.

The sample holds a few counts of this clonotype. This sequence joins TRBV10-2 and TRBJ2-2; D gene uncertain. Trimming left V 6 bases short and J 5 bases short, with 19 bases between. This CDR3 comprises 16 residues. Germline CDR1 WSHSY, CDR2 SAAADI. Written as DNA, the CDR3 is TGCGCCAGCAGGGCGCCATCATCGAGTCGTACCGGGGAGCTGTTTTTT. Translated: CASRAPSSSRTGELFF.

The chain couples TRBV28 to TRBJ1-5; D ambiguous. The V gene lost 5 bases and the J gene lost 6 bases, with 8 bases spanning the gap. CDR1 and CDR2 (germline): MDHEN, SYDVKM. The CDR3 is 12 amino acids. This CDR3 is CASSVNLQPQHF. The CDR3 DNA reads TGTGCCAGCAGTGTAAACCTTCAGCCCCAGCATTTT.

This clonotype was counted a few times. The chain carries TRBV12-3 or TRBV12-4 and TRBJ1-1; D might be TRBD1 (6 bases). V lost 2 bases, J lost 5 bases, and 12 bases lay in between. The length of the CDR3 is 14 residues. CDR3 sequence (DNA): TGTGCCAGCAGTTTAAGGGGGATCGGGACTGAAGCTTTCTTT. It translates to CASSLRGIGTEAFF.

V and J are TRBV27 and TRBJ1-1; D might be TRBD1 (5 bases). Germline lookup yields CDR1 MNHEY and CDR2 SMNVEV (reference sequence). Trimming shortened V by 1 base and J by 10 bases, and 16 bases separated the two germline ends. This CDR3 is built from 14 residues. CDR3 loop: CASSLYQTSGVAFF. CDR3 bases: TGTGCCAGCAGTTTATATCAGACATCGGGGGTAGCTTTCTTT.

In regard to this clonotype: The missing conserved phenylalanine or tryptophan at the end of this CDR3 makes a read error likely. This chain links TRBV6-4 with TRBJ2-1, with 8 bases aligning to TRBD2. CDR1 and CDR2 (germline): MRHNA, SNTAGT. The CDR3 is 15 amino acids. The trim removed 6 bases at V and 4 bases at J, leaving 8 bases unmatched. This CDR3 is CASRALAGLYNEQFL. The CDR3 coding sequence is TGTGCCAGCAGGGCCCTAGCGGGCCTTTACAATGAGCAGTTCTTA.

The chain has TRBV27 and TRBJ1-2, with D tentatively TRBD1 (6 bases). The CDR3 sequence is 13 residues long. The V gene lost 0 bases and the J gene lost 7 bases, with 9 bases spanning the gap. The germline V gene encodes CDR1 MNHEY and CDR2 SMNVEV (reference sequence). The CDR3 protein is CASSLSKGGGYTF. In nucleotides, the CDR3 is TGTGCCAGCAGTTTATCGAAGGGGGGTGGCTACACCTTC.

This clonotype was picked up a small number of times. The CDR3 region is CASSVVVRGQGAQYF. The CDR3 nucleotides read TGTGCCAGCAGCGTAGTCGTAAGGGGCCAGGGGGCCCAGTACTTC. The rearrangement uses TRBV28 and TRBJ2-5, with 7 bases that match TRBD1. J gave up 9 bases and V 6 bases, and 16 bases lay outside the gene matches. The germline V gene encodes CDR1 MDHEN and CDR2 SYDVKM. The CDR3 is 15 amino acids.

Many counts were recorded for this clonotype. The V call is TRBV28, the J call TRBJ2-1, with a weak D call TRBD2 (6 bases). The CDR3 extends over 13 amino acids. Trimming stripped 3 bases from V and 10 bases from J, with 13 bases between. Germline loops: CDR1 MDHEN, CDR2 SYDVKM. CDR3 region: CASSLGGRGEQFF. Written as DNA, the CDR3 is TGTGCCAGCAGTTTGGGGGGTCGGGGCGAGCAGTTCTTC.

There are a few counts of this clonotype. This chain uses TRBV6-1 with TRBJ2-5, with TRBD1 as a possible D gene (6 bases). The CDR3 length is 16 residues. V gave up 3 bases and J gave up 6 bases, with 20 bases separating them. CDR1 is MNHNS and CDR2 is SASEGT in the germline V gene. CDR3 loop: CASSDRGTLPRKTQYF. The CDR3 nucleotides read TGTGCCAGCAGTGATCGAGGGACACTGCCCCGGAAGACCCAGTACTTC.